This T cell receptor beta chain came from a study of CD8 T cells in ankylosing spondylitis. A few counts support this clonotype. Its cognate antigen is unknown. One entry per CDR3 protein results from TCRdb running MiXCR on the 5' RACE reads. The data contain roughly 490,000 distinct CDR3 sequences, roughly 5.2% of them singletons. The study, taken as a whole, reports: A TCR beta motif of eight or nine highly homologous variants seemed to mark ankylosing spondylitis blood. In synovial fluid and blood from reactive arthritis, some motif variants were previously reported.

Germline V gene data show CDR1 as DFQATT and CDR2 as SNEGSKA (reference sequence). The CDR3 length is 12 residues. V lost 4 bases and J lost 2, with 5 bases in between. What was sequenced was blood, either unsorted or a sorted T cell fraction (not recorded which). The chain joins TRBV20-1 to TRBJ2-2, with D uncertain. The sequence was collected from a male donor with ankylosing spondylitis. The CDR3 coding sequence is TGCAGTGCTATTTATAACACCGGGGAGCTGTTTTTT. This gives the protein CSAIYNTGELFF.